The 9 T cell receptor beta chains given below trace back to one sample, sequenced in a study of blood T cell repertoires in COVID-19. Repertoires were generated with immunoSEQ multiplex PCR, while TCRdb's copy carries only in-frame clones and drops some. This table has 200,000 to 250,000 clones, 80% to 90% appearing once. The specimen sequenced was peripheral blood. These receptors were collected from a woman aged 40 to 50 who had recovered from COVID-19.

The V gene is TRBV6-5, the J gene TRBJ2-5; weak D call: TRBD1 (6 bases). CDR1 is MNHEY and CDR2 is SVGAGI in the germline V gene. CDR3 length equals 14 residues. Trimming cost V 6 bases and J 5 bases, with 16 bases left between them. CDR3 in DNA: TGTGCCAGCAGGCCCCAGGGGATGGGGGAGACCCAGTACTTC. Protein sequence: CASRPQGMGETQYF.

V is TRBV2 and J is TRBJ2-7; TRBD2 might be the D (5 bases). Germline assignment: CDR1 SNHLY and CDR2 FYNNEI. This CDR3 region has 13 residues. V shed 1 base and J shed 7 bases, with 11 bases lying between them. CDR3 region: CASSEGRADEQYF. The CDR3 nucleotides are TGTGCCAGCAGTGAAGGACGAGCGGATGAGCAGTACTTC.

This clone was seen once. V is TRBV11-3 and J is TRBJ2-7; maybe TRBD2 (6 bases). Trimming stripped 1 base from V and 2 bases from J, with 21 bases between. Germline V lookup: CDR1 SGHNT, CDR2 YENEEA. The CDR3 covers 18 residues. The CDR3 sequence: CASSLGSGLRDGTYEQYF. In DNA, the CDR3 is TGTGCCAGCAGCTTAGGATCGGGGCTGCGGGACGGTACCTACGAGCAGTACTTC.

This clone was seen only once. The rearrangement joins TRBV27 to TRBJ1-3, with D uncertain. CDR3 length: 13 residues. Germline CDR1 is MNHEY and CDR2 is SMNVEV (reference sequence). Trimming shortened V by 6 bases and J by 3 bases, and 9 bases separated the two germline ends. In DNA form, the CDR3 reads TGTGCCAGCAGGCCCTCGGGTGGAAACACCATATATTTT. Protein: CASRPSGGNTIYF.

The count of this clone is one. This chain links TRBV10-3 with TRBJ1-2, with 9 bases aligning to TRBD1. CDR3 size: 15 residues. V shed 8 bases, J shed 1 base, and the junction held 8 bases outside the gene matches. Germline CDR1 is ENHRY and CDR2 is SYGVKD. For the CDR3, the DNA is TGTGCCATCGAAGGGACAGGGACCAATAACTATGGCTACACCTTC. Its translation: CAIEGTGTNNYGYTF.

The chain is built from TRBV12-3 or TRBV12-4 and TRBJ2-1, with 9 bases that match TRBD1. The CDR3 runs 13 residues. V shed 6 bases, J shed 6 bases, and the junction held 3 bases outside the gene matches. The chain's CDR3 is CASRTGGGNEQFF. The DNA for the CDR3 is TGTGCCAGCAGGACAGGGGGTGGCAATGAGCAGTTCTTC.

This chain uses TRBV27 with TRBJ2-7, with 7 bases identical to TRBD1. Germline trimming cut 5 bases from V and 4 bases from J; bases unmatched to any gene: 5. CDR1 is MNHEY and CDR2 is SMNVEV in the germline V gene (reference sequence). The CDR3 contains 13 residues. In DNA, the CDR3 is TGTGCCAGCAGTAAAGGGGGCCTGTACGAGCAGTACTTC. Translating gives CASSKGGLYEQYF.

The chain uses TRBV4-3 and TRBJ2-7, with TRBD1 as a possible D gene (5 bases). The length of the CDR3 is 16 residues. V dropped 0 bases and J dropped 3 bases, with 15 bases sitting between them. Germline-derived CDR1 and CDR2 are LGHNA and YSLEER. The DNA for the CDR3 is TGCGCCAGCAGCCAAGAAATAGTTACAGGTATCTACGAGCAGTACTTC. Translating gives CASSQEIVTGIYEQYF.

The chain is built from TRBV7-6 and TRBJ1-1, with D maybe TRBD1 (5 bases). This CDR3 region has 13 residues. Per the germline V gene, CDR1 is SGHVS and CDR2 is FNYEAQ. Trimming left V 9 bases short and J 0 bases short, with 11 bases between. In DNA, the CDR3 is TGTGCCAGTTCGTGGGGCCTGAACACTGAAGCTTTCTTT. Translating gives CASSWGLNTEAFF.